The entry that follows covers one TCR beta chain sequence. Trimming took 6 bases from V and 8 from J; bases not matched to a gene: 10. CDR3 size: 14 residues. CDR1 is SGHRS, CDR2 YFSETQ, per germline. This entry belongs to a study of cytomegalovirus exposure and HLA in healthy donors. The PCR contained 60 Vbeta and 13 Jbeta primers. Method: immunoSEQ multiplex PCR; TCRdb's copy keeps in-frame clones and lacks some. The data hold 150,000 to 180,000 clones, with roughly 74% observed a single time. The sample comprised PBMCs. The clonotype comes from a man aged 18 to 30 in good health and CMV-seronegative. The chain couples TRBV5-1 to TRBJ2-1, with TRBD2 matching over 8 bases. The CDR3 loop reads CASNLRGGQYEQFF. CDR3 sequence (DNA): TGCGCCAGCAACCTTCGGGGGGGCCAGTATGAGCAGTTCTTC.